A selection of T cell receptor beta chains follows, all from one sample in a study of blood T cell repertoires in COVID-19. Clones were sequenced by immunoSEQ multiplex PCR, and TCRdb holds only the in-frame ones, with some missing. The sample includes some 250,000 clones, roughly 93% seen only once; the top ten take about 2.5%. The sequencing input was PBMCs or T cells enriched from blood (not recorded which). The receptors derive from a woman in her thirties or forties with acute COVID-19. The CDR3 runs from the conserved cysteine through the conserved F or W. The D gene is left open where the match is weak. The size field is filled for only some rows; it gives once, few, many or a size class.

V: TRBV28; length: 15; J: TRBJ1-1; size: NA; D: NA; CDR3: CASSLGARLNTEAFF; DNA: TGTGCCAGCAGTTTGGGAGCAAGGTTGAACACTGAAGCTTTCTTT
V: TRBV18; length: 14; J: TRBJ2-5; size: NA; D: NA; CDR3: CASSPPTGQETQYF; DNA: TGTGCCAGCTCACCACCGACCGGGCAAGAGACCCAGTACTTC
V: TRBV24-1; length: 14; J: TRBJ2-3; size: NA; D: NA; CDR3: CATSELGGGDTQYF; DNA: TGTGCCACCAGTGAACTAGGGGGGGGAGATACGCAGTATTTT
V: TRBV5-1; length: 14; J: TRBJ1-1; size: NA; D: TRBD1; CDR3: CASSGQGANTEAFF; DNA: TGCGCCAGCAGCGGACAGGGGGCGAACACTGAAGCTTTCTTT
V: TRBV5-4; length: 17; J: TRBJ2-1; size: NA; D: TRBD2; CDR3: CASSAGTSGGAGNEQFF; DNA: TGTGCCAGCAGCGCCGGGACTAGCGGGGGGGCCGGCAATGAGCAGTTCTTC
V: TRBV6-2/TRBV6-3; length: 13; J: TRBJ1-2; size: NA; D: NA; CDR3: CASSYTDSYGYTF; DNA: TGTGCCAGCAGTTACACGGACAGCTATGGCTACACCTTC
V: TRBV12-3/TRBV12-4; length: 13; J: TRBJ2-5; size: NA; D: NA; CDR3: CASRKGLYETQYF; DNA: TGTGCCAGCAGAAAGGGACTTTACGAGACCCAGTACTTC
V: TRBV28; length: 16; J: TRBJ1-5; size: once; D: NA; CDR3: CASSLDGQIHNQPQHF; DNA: TGTGCCAGCAGTTTAGACGGACAGATTCACAATCAGCCCCAGCATTTT
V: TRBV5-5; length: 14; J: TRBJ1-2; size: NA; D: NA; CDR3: CASSTGFNVIGYTF; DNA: TGTGCCAGCAGCACAGGGTTCAACGTAATCGGCTACACCTTC
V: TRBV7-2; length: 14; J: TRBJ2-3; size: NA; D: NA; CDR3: CASSVDRFTDTQYF; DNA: TGTGCCAGCAGCGTAGACAGGTTCACAGATACGCAGTATTTT
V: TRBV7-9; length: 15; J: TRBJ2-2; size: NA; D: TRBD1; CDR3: CASSWHRGRTGELFF; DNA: TGTGCCAGCAGCTGGCACAGGGGTCGGACCGGGGAGCTGTTTTTT
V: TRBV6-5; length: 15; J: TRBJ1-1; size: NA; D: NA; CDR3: CASSPDRPGNTEAFF; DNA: TGTGCCAGCAGCCCCGATCGACCGGGGAACACTGAAGCTTTCTTT
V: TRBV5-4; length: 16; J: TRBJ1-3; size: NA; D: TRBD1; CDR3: CASSQGQGSPGNTIYF; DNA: TGTGCCAGCAGCCAGGGACAGGGGAGCCCTGGAAACACCATATATTTT
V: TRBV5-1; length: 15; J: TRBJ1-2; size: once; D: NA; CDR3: CASKASTDAVEGYTF; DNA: TGCGCCAGCAAAGCTTCGACAGACGCCGTGGAGGGCTACACCTTC
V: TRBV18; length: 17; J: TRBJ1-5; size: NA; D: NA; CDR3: CASSPFVLDSSNQPQHF; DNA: TGTGCCAGCTCACCTTTTGTCTTGGACTCCAGCAATCAGCCCCAGCATTTT
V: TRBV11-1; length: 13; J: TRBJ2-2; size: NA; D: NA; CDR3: CASTSSYTGELFF; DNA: TGTGCCAGCACGAGTTCATACACCGGGGAGCTGTTTTTT
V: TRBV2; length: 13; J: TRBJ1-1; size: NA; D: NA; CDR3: CASSAEGFTEAFF; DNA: TGTGCCAGCAGTGCTGAGGGTTTCACTGAAGCTTTCTTT
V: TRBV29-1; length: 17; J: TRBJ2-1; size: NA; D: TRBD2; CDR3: CSVEISFGVAGGNEQFF; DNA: TGCAGCGTTGAAATCAGCTTCGGGGTAGCGGGGGGCAATGAGCAGTTCTTC
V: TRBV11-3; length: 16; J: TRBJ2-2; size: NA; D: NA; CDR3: CASSPRLSANTGELFF; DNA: TGTGCCAGCAGCCCTAGACTTTCAGCGAACACCGGGGAGCTGTTTTTT
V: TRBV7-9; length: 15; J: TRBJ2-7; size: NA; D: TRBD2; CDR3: CASSFSPAGGYEQYF; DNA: TGTGCCAGCAGCTTCTCCCCAGCGGGAGGGTACGAGCAGTACTTC
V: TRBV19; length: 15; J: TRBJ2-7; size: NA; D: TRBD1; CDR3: CASSIRAGGPYEQYF; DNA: TGTGCCAGTAGTATTAGGGCAGGGGGCCCCTACGAGCAGTACTTC
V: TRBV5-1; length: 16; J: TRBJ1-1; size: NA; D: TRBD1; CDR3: CASSLMGQGMNTEAFF; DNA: TGCGCCAGCAGCTTGATGGGACAGGGAATGAACACTGAAGCTTTCTTT
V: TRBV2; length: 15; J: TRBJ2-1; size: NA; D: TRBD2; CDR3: CASRGGTSGLNEQFF; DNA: TGTGCCAGCCGCGGGGGGACTAGCGGCCTCAATGAGCAGTTCTTC
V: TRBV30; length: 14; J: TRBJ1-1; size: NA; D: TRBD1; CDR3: CAWRTGLANTEAFF; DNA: TGTGCCTGGCGGACAGGGTTAGCGAACACTGAAGCTTTCTTT
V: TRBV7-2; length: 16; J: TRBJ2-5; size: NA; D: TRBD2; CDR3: CASSSLMPGGQETQYF; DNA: TGTGCCAGCAGCTCTTTGATGCCGGGGGGCCAAGAGACCCAGTACTTC
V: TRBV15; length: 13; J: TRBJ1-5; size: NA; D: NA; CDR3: CATSRQLSQPQHF; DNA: TGTGCCACCAGCAGGCAACTGAGTCAGCCCCAGCATTTT
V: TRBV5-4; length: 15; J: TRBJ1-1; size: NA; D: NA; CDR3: CASSWRQTGNTEAFF; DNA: TGTGCCAGCAGCTGGCGACAGACCGGGAACACTGAAGCTTTCTTT
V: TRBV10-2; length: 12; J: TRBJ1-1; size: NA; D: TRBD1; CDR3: CASGDRGTEAFF; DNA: TGCGCCAGCGGGGACAGGGGTACTGAAGCTTTCTTT
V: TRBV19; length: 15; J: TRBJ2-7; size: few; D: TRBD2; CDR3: CASRLAGATLYEQYF; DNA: TGTGCCAGTAGACTAGCGGGGGCCACCCTATACGAGCAGTACTTC
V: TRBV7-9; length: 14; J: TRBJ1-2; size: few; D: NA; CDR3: CASSSTIRVFGYTF; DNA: TGTGCCAGCAGCTCCACCATCAGGGTTTTTGGCTACACCTTC
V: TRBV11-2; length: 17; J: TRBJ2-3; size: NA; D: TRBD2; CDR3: CATSPGHLAGETDTQYF; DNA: TGTGCCACCTCACCGGGACACTTAGCGGGGGAGACAGATACGCAGTATTTT
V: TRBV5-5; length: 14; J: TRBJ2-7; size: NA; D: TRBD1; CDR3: CASSYRQGGYEQYF; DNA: TGTGCCAGCAGCTATCGACAGGGCGGATACGAGCAGTACTTC
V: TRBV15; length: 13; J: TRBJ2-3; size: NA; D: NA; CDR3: CATSSRSADTQYF; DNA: TGTGCCACCAGCAGCCGGAGCGCAGATACGCAGTATTTT
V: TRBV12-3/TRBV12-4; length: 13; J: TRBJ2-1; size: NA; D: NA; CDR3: CASSSRQIHEQFF; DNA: TGTGCCAGCAGTTCCAGACAGATCCATGAGCAGTTCTTC
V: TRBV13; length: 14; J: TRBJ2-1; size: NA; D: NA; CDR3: CASSSRNGGNEQFF; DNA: TGTGCCAGCAGCTCCCGGAACGGCGGCAATGAGCAGTTCTTC
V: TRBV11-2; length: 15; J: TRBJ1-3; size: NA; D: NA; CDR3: CASSFQGTSGNTIYF; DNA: TGTGCCAGCAGCTTTCAGGGAACCTCTGGAAACACCATATATTTT
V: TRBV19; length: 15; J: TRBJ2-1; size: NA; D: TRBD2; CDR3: CASSIIAGRGNEQFF; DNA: TGTGCCAGTAGTATAATAGCGGGAAGGGGGAATGAGCAGTTCTTC
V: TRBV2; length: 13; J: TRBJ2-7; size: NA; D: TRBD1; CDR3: CASSRDRGSEQYF; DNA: TGTGCCAGCAGTAGGGACAGGGGTAGCGAGCAGTACTTC
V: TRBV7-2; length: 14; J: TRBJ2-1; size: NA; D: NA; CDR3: CASLAAPSYNEQFF; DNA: TGTGCCAGCCTAGCAGCTCCCTCCTACAATGAGCAGTTCTTC
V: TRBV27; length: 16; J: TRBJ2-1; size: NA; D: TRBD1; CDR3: CASRNAGTGAYNEQFF; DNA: TGTGCCAGCAGAAACGCCGGGACAGGGGCCTACAATGAGCAGTTCTTC
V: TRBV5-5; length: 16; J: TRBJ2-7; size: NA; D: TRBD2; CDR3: CASSLVTSGRINEQYF; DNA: TGTGCCAGCAGCTTGGTGACTAGCGGGAGAATCAACGAGCAGTACTTC
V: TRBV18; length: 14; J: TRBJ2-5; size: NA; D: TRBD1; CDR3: CASSPRTGKETQYF; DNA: TGTGCCAGCTCACCACGGACAGGAAAAGAGACCCAGTACTTC
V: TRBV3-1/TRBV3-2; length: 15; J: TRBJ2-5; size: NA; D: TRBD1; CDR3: CASSQEGTGLETQYF; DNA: TGTGCCAGCAGCCAGGAAGGGACAGGGTTAGAGACCCAGTACTTC